This entry is about one TCR beta chain. The sample belongs to a study of blood T cell repertoires in COVID-19. Study at large: Researchers got acute and convalescent COVID-19 samples from the United States, Italy and Spain. T cells, B-cell-depleted T cells, or PBMCs supplied cDNA or gDNA.

How the authors handled the data: From reference gene primer amplification, estimates of nucleated cell counts were derived. Only in-frame clones appear in the TCRdb table, and some are missing; sequencing was by immunoSEQ multiplex PCR. V and J calls plus clone size are reproduced from that table; the DNA served to infer D and trimming. The table has 200,000 to 250,000 clones, roughly 89% seen once. What was sequenced was peripheral blood. This sequence originates from a man in his 60s who had recovered from COVID-19.

The CDR3 spells CASSLGSWYNEQFF. Here the CDR3 DNA reads TGTGCCAGCAGCCTAGGGAGTTGGTACAATGAGCAGTTCTTC. The chain recombines TRBV14 with TRBJ2-1, with a weak D call TRBD2 (5 bases). The CDR3 is 14 amino acids. From germline, CDR1 is SGHDN and CDR2 FVKESK. Trimming stripped 4 bases from V and 4 bases from J, with 11 bases between.